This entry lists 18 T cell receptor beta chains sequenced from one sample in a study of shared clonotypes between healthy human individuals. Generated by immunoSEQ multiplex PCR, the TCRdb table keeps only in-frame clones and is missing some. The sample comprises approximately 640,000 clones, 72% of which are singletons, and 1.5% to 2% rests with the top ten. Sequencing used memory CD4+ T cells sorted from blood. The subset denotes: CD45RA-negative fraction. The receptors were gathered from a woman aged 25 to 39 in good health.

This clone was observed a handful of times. In DNA, the CDR3 is TGCGCCAGCAGCACACGAGATGGCTCAGCAGATACGCAGTATTTT. Encoded protein: CASSTRDGSADTQYF. This chain joins TRBV5-1 and TRBJ2-3; the D is unclear. The germline V gene has CDR1 SGHRS and CDR2 YFSETQ. Trimming shortened V by 4 bases and J by 4 bases, and 16 bases separated the two germline ends. CDR3 length: 15 residues.

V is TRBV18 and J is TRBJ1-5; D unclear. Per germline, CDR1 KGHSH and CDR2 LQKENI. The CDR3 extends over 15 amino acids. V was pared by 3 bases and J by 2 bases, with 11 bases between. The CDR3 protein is CASSPKPSGNQPQHF. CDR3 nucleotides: TGTGCCAGCTCACCGAAGCCGTCGGGCAATCAGCCCCAGCATTTT.

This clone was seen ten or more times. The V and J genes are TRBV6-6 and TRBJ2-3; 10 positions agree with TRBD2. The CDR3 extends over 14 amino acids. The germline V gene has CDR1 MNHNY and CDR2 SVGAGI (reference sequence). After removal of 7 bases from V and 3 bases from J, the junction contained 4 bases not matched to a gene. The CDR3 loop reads CASTPSGRTDTQYF. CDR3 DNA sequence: TGTGCCAGCACCCCTAGCGGGAGAACAGATACGCAGTATTTT.

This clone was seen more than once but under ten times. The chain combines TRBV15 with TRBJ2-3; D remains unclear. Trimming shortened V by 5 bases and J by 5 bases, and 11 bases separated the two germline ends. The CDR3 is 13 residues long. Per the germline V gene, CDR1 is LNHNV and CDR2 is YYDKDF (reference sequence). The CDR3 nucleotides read TGTGCCACCAGCCAGTCAAAAGGAGATACGCAGTATTTT. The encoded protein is CATSQSKGDTQYF.

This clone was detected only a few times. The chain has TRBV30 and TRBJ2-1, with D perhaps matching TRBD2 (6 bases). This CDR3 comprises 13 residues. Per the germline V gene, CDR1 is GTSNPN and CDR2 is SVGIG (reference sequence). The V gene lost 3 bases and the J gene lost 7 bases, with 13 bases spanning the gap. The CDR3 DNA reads TGTGCCTGGAGAAAGGGGACTCTGAATGAGCAGTTCTTC. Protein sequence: CAWRKGTLNEQFF.

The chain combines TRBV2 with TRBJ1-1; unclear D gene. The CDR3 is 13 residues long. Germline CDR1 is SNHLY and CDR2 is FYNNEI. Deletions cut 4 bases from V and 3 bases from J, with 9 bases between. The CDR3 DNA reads TGTGCCAGCAGTGGAGAGAGGCACACTGAAGCTTTCTTT. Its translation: CASSGERHTEAFF.

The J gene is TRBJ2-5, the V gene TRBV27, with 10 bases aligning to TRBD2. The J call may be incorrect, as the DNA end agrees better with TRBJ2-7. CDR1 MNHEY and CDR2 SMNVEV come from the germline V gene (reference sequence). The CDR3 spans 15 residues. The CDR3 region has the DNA TGTGCCAGCGGCGGACTAGCGGAGGAAGGATACGAGCAGTACTTC. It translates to CASGGLAEEGYEQYF.

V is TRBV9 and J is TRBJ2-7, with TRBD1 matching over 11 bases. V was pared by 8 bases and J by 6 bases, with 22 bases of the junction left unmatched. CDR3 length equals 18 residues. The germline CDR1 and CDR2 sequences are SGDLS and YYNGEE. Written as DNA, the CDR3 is TGTGCCAGAACCAGAGATGGACAGGGGGCGCGTAGAGAGGTCGAGCAGTACTTC. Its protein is CARTRDGQGARREVEQYF.

The CDR3 coding sequence is TGTGCCAGCAGCACCCAAGGGAATCAGCCCCAGCATTTT. Its translation is CASSTQGNQPQHF. The chain recombines TRBV11-2 with TRBJ1-5; the D is unclear. The CDR3 has 13 residues. Between the trimmed V and J ends, which lost 5 bases and 4 bases, there was a span of 9 bases. Germline lookup yields CDR1 SGHAT and CDR2 FQNNGV.

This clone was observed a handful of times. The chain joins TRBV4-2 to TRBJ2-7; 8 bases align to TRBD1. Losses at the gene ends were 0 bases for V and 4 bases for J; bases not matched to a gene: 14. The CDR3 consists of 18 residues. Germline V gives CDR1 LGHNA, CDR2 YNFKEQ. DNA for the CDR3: TGTGCCAGCAGCCAAGATGCCACAACCGGGACAGGATCATACGAGCAGTACTTC. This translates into CASSQDATTGTGSYEQYF.

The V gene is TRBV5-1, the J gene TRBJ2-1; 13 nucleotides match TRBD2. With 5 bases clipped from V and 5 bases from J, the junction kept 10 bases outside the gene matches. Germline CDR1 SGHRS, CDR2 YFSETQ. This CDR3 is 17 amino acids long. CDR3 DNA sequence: TGCGCCAGCAGGTGGACTAGCGGGAGCCCCACCGACAATGAGCAGTTCTTC. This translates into CASRWTSGSPTDNEQFF.

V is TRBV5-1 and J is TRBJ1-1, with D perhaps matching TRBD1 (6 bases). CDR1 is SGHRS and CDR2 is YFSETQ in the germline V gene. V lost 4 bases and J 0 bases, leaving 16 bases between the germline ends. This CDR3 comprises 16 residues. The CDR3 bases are TGCGCCAGCAGCGAGAGATCCGGGACACTGAACACTGAAGCTTTCTTT. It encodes CASSERSGTLNTEAFF.

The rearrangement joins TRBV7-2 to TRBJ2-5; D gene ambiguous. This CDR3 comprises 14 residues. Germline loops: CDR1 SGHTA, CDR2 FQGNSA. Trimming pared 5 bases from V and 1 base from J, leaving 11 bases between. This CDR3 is CASSLRAVQETQYF. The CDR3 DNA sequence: TGTGCCAGCAGCCTTAGGGCCGTCCAAGAGACCCAGTACTTC.

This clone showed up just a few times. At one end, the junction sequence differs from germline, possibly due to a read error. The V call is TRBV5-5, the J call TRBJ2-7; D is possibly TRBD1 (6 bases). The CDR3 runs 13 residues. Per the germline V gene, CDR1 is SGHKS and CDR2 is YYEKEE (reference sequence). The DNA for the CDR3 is TGTGCCAGCAACTTGTACAGGGCCTACGAGCAGTACTTC. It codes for CASNLYRAYEQYF.

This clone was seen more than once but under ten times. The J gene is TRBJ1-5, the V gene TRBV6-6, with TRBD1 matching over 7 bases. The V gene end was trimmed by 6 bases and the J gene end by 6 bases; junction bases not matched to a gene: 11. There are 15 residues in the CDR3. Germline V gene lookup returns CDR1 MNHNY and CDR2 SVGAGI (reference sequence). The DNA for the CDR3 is TGTGCCAGCAGGCAAGGACAGGCCCCCACTCAGCCCCAGCATTTT. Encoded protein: CASRQGQAPTQPQHF.

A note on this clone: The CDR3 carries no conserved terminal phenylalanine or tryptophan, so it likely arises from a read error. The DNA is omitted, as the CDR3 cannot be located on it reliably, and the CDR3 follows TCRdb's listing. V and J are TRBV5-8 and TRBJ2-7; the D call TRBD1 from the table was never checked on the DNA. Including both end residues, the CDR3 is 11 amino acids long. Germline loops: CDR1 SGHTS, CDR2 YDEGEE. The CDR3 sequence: CASSHETGGFL.

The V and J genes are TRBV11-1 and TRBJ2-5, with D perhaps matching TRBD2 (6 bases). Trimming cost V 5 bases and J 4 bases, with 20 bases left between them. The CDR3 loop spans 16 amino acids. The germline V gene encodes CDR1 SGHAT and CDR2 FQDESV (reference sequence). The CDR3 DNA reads TGTGCCAGCAGCCTCGAGGGTAGCGGAGGGAGAGAGACCCAGTACTTC. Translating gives CASSLEGSGGRETQYF.

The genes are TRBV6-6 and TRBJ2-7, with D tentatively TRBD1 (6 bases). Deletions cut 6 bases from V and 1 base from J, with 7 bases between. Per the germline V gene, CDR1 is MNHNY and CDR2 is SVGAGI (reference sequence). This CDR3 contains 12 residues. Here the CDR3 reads CASRTGSYEQYF. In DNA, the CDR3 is TGTGCCAGCAGGACAGGTTCCTACGAGCAGTACTTC.